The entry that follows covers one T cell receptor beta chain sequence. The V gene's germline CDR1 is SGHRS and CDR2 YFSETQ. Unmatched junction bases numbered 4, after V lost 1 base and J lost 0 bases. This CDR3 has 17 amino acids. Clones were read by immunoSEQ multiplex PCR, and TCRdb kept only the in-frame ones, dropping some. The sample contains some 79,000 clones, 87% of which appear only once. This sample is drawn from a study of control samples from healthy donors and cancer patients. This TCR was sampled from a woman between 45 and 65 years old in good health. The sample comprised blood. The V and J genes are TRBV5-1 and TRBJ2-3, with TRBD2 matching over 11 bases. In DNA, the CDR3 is TGCGCCAGCAGCTTGTTGCGGACTAGCGGGAGCACAGATACGCAGTATTTT. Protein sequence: CASSLLRTSGSTDTQYF.